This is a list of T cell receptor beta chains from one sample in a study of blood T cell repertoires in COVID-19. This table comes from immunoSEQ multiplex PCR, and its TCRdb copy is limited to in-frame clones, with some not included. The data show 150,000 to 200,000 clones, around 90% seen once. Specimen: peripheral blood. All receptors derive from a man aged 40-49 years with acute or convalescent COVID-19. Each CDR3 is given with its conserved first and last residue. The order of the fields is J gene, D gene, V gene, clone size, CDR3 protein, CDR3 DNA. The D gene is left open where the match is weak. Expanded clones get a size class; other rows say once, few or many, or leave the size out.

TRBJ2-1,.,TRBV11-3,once,CASSLGTDSSYNEQFF,TGTGCCAGCAGCTTAGGGACGGACAGCTCCTACAATGAGCAGTTCTTC
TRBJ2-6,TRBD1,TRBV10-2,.,CASSESAGGSGANVLTF,TGCGCCAGCAGTGAGTCGGCAGGGGGCTCTGGGGCCAACGTCCTGACTTTC
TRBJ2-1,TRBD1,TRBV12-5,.,CASEGGGNEQFF,TGTGCTAGTGAAGGGGGCGGAAATGAGCAGTTCTTC
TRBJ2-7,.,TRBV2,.,CASRPDSTYEQYF,TGTGCCAGCAGACCGGACAGCACCTACGAGCAGTACTTC
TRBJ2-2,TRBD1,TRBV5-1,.,CASSFLPGQGQTGELFF,TGCGCCAGCAGCTTTCTGCCGGGACAGGGACAAACCGGGGAGCTGTTTTTT
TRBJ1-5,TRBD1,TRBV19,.,CASSIGRDRQYSNQPQHF,TGTGCCAGTAGTATAGGCAGGGACAGGCAATATAGCAATCAGCCCCAGCATTTT
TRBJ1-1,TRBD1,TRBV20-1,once,CSASGVGTDTEAFF,TGCAGTGCTAGTGGGGTGGGGACAGATACTGAAGCTTTCTTT
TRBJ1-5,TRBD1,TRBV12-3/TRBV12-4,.,CASGTGVGQPQHF,TGTGCCAGCGGGACAGGGGTAGGGCAGCCCCAGCATTTT
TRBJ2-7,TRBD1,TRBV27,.,CASSLAPPGTGIYEQYF,TGTGCCAGCAGTTTAGCCCCCCCCGGGACAGGGATCTACGAGCAGTACTTC
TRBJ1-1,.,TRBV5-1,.,CASSLTGSKNTEAFF,TGCGCCAGCAGCTTGACAGGGAGTAAGAACACTGAAGCTTTCTTT
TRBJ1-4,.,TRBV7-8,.,CASSSRGGTTNEKLFF,TGTGCCAGCAGCTCGCGGGGGGGCACAACTAATGAAAAACTGTTTTTT
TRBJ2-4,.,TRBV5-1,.,CASSSDRLAKNIQYF,TGCGCCAGCAGCTCGGACAGACTAGCCAAAAACATTCAGTACTTC
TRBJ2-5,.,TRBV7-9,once,CASSLAQGMGHAGETQYF,TGTGCCAGCAGCTTAGCCCAAGGGATGGGGCATGCAGGGGAGACCCAGTACTTC
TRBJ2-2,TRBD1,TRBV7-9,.,CASSSRDRGTGELFF,TGTGCCAGCAGCTCTCGGGACAGGGGGACAGGGGAGCTGTTTTTT
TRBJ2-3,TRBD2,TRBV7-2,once,CASSPAPTGGRYTQYF,TGTGCCAGCAGTCCCGCCCCCACGGGGGGGCGGTATACGCAGTATTTT
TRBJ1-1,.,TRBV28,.,CASRPLLSEAFF,TGTGCCAGCAGACCCCTTTTGAGTGAAGCTTTCTTT
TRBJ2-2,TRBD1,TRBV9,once,CASSTRTGAPGELFF,TGTGCCAGCAGCACCCGGACAGGGGCCCCCGGGGAGCTGTTTTTT
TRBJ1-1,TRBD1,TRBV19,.,CASSGGTAEAFF,TGTGCCAGTAGTGGCGGGACAGCCGAAGCTTTCTTT
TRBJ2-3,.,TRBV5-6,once,CASSLAGANTQYF,TGTGCCAGCAGCTTGGCAGGGGCGAATACGCAGTATTTT
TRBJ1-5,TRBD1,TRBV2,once,CASSETGGLQPQHF,TGTGCCAGCAGTGAGACAGGGGGCCTTCAGCCCCAGCATTTT
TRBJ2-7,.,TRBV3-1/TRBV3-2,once,CASSQYGSYEQYF,TGTGCCAGCAGCCAATACGGGTCCTACGAGCAGTACTTC
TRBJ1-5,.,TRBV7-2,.,CASSFGHNQPQHF,TGTGCCAGCAGCTTTGGACACAATCAGCCCCAGCATTTT
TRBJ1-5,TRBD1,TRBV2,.,CASTTAGTGVGQPQHF,TGTGCCAGCACCACAGCTGGGACAGGGGTCGGTCAGCCCCAGCATTTT
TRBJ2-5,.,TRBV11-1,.,CASSFRQPQETQYF,TGTGCCAGCAGCTTCCGACAGCCCCAAGAGACCCAGTACTTC
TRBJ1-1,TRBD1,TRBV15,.,CATSRETGGRFF,TGTGCCACCAGCAGAGAGACAGGGGGCCGTTTCTTT
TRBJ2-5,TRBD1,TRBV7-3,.,CASSSVCPGTGSLGETQYF,TGTGCCAGCAGCTCGGTATGTCCCGGGACAGGATCCTTAGGAGAGACCCAGTACTTC
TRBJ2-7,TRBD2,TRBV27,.,CASSSRLAGSYEQYF,TGTGCCAGCAGTTCCCGACTAGCGGGGTCCTACGAGCAGTACTTC